The 30 T cell receptor beta chains reported below all come from one sample, sequenced in a study of technical replicates of blood from a handful of donors. TCRdb's table, derived via immunoSEQ multiplex PCR, lists solely in-frame clones and lacks some. There are 55,000 to 60,000 clones in the sample; approximately 92% occur only once, and 4% to 4.5% lies in the top ten. Sequencing was carried out using PBMCs. The receptors shown here come from a human donor in good health. Some clones in this sample may be carry-over from other donors' samples.

This chain uses TRBV4-2 with TRBJ1-2; tentatively, D is TRBD1 (5 bases). CDR3 size: 15 residues. Looked up from germline, CDR1 is LGHNA and CDR2 is YNFKEQ. Trimming removed 0 bases from V and 8 bases from J, with 16 bases in between. For the CDR3, the DNA is TGTGCCAGCAGCCAAGATTTAATCAGGGTAACAGGCTACACCTTC. Translating it yields CASSQDLIRVTGYTF.

The gene calls are TRBV5-1 and TRBJ1-1, with D perhaps matching TRBD1 (5 bases). Per germline, CDR1 SGHRS and CDR2 YFSETQ. The ends were cut back, 4 bases at V and 3 bases at J, with 13 bases in the middle. The CDR3 sequence is 14 residues long. CDR3 loop: CASSQAGGYTEAFF. CDR3 sequence (DNA): TGCGCCAGCAGCCAAGCGGGGGGATACACTGAAGCTTTCTTT.

The chain combines TRBV9 with TRBJ1-6; TRBD1 is a possible D gene (5 bases). Between the trimmed V and J ends, which lost 2 bases and 7 bases, there was a span of 10 bases. The CDR3 sequence is 14 residues long. Germline lookup yields CDR1 SGDLS and CDR2 YYNGEE. The CDR3 reads CASSVGGNNSPLHF. The CDR3 DNA sequence: TGTGCCAGCAGCGTGGGGGGAAACAATTCACCCCTCCACTTT. The full variable domain, its missing parts supplied by reference TRBV9 and TRBJ1-6, is DSGVTQTPKHLITATGQRVTLRCSPRSGDLSVYWYQQSLDQGLQFLIQYYNGEERAKGNILERFSAQQFPDLHSELNLSSLELGDSALYFCASSVGGNNSPLHFGNGTRLTVT.

The chain uses TRBV6-6 and TRBJ1-5; 7 bases line up with TRBD1. The CDR3 runs to 13 residues. J lost 5 bases, V lost 8 bases, and 6 bases had no gene match. Germline lookup yields CDR1 MNHNY and CDR2 SVGAGI (reference sequence). CDR3 coding DNA: TGTGCCAGCCATGAGGGGGCCCATCAGCCCCAGCATTTT. It yields the protein CASHEGAHQPQHF.

The chain links TRBV7-7 to TRBJ1-6; 8 nucleotides line up with TRBD1. The junction had 0 bases not matched to a gene; V was cut back by 1 base and J by 7 bases. The CDR3 is 14 amino acids. In germline, CDR1 is SSHAT, CDR2 FNYEAQ (reference sequence). CDR3 amino acids: CASSLGDRNSPLHF. The CDR3 DNA is TGTGCCAGCAGCTTAGGGGACAGGAATTCACCCCTCCACTTT.

The gene calls are TRBV6-1 and TRBJ1-4; D not certain. Trimming stripped 6 bases from V and 7 bases from J, with 18 bases between. CDR1 MNHNS and CDR2 SASEGT come from the germline V gene. This CDR3 has 15 amino acids. CDR3 sequence (DNA): TGTGCCAGCAGCACCGTGAGGGCCATGAGTGAAAAACTGTTTTTT. Translation: CASSTVRAMSEKLFF.

The chain is built from TRBV4-3 and TRBJ2-5, with D unresolved. Deletions cut 2 bases from V and 5 bases from J, with 9 bases between. The length of the CDR3 is 13 residues. Germline V CDR1 and CDR2: LGHNA, YSLEER. For the CDR3, the DNA is TGCGCCAGCAGCCAACGGGTCATGGAGACCCAGTACTTC. This gives the protein CASSQRVMETQYF.

The chain joins TRBV29-1 to TRBJ2-5, with a tentative D call TRBD1 (6 bases). The germline V gene encodes CDR1 SQVTM and CDR2 ANQGSEA. V lost 4 bases to trimming and J lost 5 bases, with 14 bases between them. CDR3 length equals 13 residues. CDR3 sequence: CSVVHVTGETQYF. DNA for the CDR3: TGCAGCGTTGTACATGTCACAGGGGAGACCCAGTACTTC.

This sequence joins TRBV21-1 and TRBJ1-5. TRBV21-1 is a known pseudogene. The CDR3 contains 15 residues. The CDR3 sequence is CASSNPGGRYQPQHF. In DNA form, the CDR3 reads TGTGCCAGCAGCAACCCGGGGGGACGTTATCAGCCCCAGCATTTT.

V is TRBV5-1 and J is TRBJ1-6, with 8 bases matching TRBD1. This CDR3 spans 14 amino acids. J lost 7 bases, V lost 4 bases, and 4 bases had no gene match. CDR1 and CDR2 from the germline V gene are SGHRS and YFSETQ. The CDR3 DNA sequence: TGCGCCAGCAGCCTGACAGGGGTCAATTCACCCCTCCACTTT. The encoded protein is CASSLTGVNSPLHF.

The genes are TRBV6-5 and TRBJ2-7; 12 nucleotides agree with TRBD1. The CDR3 length is 13 residues. V gave up 7 bases and J gave up 6 bases; unmatched junction bases: 4. Germline-derived CDR1 and CDR2 are MNHEY and SVGAGI. In nucleotides, the CDR3 is TGTGCCAGCAAGGGGACAGGGGGCCGCGAGCAGTACTTC. Protein product: CASKGTGGREQYF.

V usage is TRBV6-6 and J usage is TRBJ2-5; D remains ambiguous. The CDR3 runs to 11 residues. The V end lost 2 bases, the J end lost 5 bases, and 3 bases lay between the germline ends. Germline CDR1 is MNHNY and CDR2 is SVGAGI (reference sequence). The CDR3, as DNA: TGTGCCAGCAGTTACCTGGAGACCCAGTACTTC. Protein sequence: CASSYLETQYF.

This clone was found a few times. J is TRBJ1-1 and V is TRBV29-1; D gene ambiguous. Germline V gives CDR1 SQVTM, CDR2 ANQGSEA. There are 15 residues in the CDR3. The V and J ends lost 0 bases and 1 base respectively, with 12 bases between them. This CDR3 reads CSVEEVRLGNTEAFF. As DNA, the CDR3 is TGCAGCGTTGAAGAAGTGCGGCTCGGGAACACTGAAGCTTTCTTT.

The CDR3 DNA follows: TGTGCCAGCAGTTACTCGTCGAACCCTGCGTATGGCTACACCTTC. Its protein is CASSYSSNPAYGYTF. J is TRBJ1-2 and V is TRBV6-5, with D unclear. This CDR3 contains 15 residues. V shed 0 bases and J shed 5 bases, with 13 bases lying between them. CDR1 and CDR2 (germline): MNHEY, SVGAGI.

J is TRBJ2-7 and V is TRBV7-2; 7 bases align to TRBD2. CDR1 and CDR2 from the germline V gene are SGHTA and FQGNSA. The CDR3 covers 16 residues. The J segment lost 2 bases and the V segment lost 2 bases, leaving 9 bases of the junction unmatched. CDR3 loop: CASSLYFGLAAYEQYF. Written as DNA, the CDR3 is TGTGCCAGCAGCTTATATTTTGGGCTAGCGGCCTACGAGCAGTACTTC. The full variable domain, completed using reference TRBV7-2 and TRBJ2-7, is GAGVSQSPSNKVTEKGKDVELRCDPISGHTALYWYRQSLGQGLEFLIYFQGNSAPDKSGLPSDRFSAERTGGSVSTLTIQRTQQEDSAVYLCASSLYFGLAAYEQYFGPGTRLTVT.

The rearrangement joins TRBV7-9 to TRBJ1-6; TRBD1 matches at 7 bases. CDR1 is SEHNR, CDR2 FQNEAQ, per germline (reference sequence). The CDR3 sequence is 14 residues long. With 1 base clipped from V and 8 bases from J, the junction kept 2 bases outside the gene matches. CDR3 amino acids: CASSLGTGDSPLHF. CDR3 sequence (DNA): TGTGCCAGCAGCTTAGGGACAGGCGATTCACCCCTCCACTTT.

This chain joins TRBV15 and TRBJ2-7, with D maybe TRBD2 (5 bases). Germline values: CDR1 LNHNV, CDR2 YYDKDF (reference sequence). This CDR3 spans 14 amino acids. V lost 5 bases, J lost 0 bases, and 11 bases lay in between. The CDR3 loop is CATSVERISYEQYF. CDR3 nucleotides: TGTGCCACCAGCGTAGAGCGGATCTCCTACGAGCAGTACTTC.

The gene calls are TRBV7-2 and TRBJ2-5; 7 bases line up with TRBD1. The CDR3 runs to 15 residues. CDR1 and CDR2 (germline): SGHTA, FQGNSA. Losses at the gene ends were 5 bases for V and 4 bases for J; bases not matched to a gene: 10. CDR3 in amino acids: CASSRQTGQGETQYF. The CDR3 coding sequence is TGTGCCAGCAGCAGGCAGACAGGGCAAGGAGAGACCCAGTACTTC.

This clone appeared a single time. V gene TRBV19 combines with J gene TRBJ1-6; possibly TRBD1 for D (5 bases). Germline V CDR1 and CDR2: LNHDA, SQIVND (reference sequence). CDR3 length equals 13 residues. V lost 5 bases, J lost 8 bases, and 10 bases lay in between. The CDR3 loop is CASSLIQDSPLHF. CDR3 coding DNA: TGTGCCAGTAGTTTGATACAGGATTCACCCCTCCACTTT.

The chain combines TRBV2 with TRBJ2-5, with 14 nucleotides matching TRBD2. CDR1 and CDR2 (germline): SNHLY, FYNNEI. V shed 6 bases, J shed 3 bases, and the junction held 6 bases outside the gene matches. The length of the CDR3 is 16 residues. CDR3 in DNA: TGTGCCAGCAGCGGAAGACTAGCGGGGGGGAAAGAGACCCAGTACTTC. Translation gives CASSGRLAGGKETQYF.

This sequence joins TRBV5-8 and TRBJ2-3, with 9 bases that match TRBD1. The V and J ends lost 8 bases and 4 bases, in that order; junction bases with no gene match: 5. Per germline, CDR1 SGHTS and CDR2 YDEGEE. This CDR3 spans 13 amino acids. The CDR3 DNA reads as TGTGCCAGGGGGACAGGGTACGCAGATACGCAGTATTTT. Its translation is CARGTGYADTQYF. Drawing the rest from reference TRBV5-8 and TRBJ2-3, the complete variable domain is EAGVTQSPTHLIKTRGQQATLRCSPISGHTSVYWYQQALGLGLQFLLWYDEGEERNRGNFPPRFSGRQFPNYSSELNVNALELEDSALYLCARGTGYADTQYFGPGTRLTVL.

The gene calls are TRBV28 and TRBJ1-2, with D hard to call. The CDR3 loop spans 13 amino acids. Trimming took 3 bases from V and 2 from J, leaving 7 bases between them. The germline CDR1 and CDR2 sequences are MDHEN and SYDVKM. The CDR3: CASSFQSNYGYTF. The CDR3 DNA is TGTGCCAGCAGTTTTCAGTCGAACTATGGCTACACCTTC.

The chain employs TRBV30 and TRBJ1-5; D is undetermined. This CDR3 has 16 residues. Germline CDR1 and CDR2: GTSNPN and SVGIG (reference sequence). Trimming took 0 bases from V and 1 from J, leaving 13 bases between them. The CDR3 DNA reads as TGTGCCTGGAGTGTACGAGCGGGAAGAAGCAATCAGCCCCAGCATTTT. Translating gives CAWSVRAGRSNQPQHF.

The chain links TRBV30 to TRBJ1-5; D is undetermined. The germline CDR1 and CDR2 sequences are GTSNPN and SVGIG (reference sequence). Trimming took 3 bases from V and 1 from J, leaving 10 bases between them. This CDR3 comprises 14 residues. Here the CDR3 DNA reads TGTGCCTGGAGGACCCGGGGAAGCAATCAGCCCCAGCATTTT. Its translation: CAWRTRGSNQPQHF.

V usage is TRBV9 and J usage is TRBJ2-3; D may be TRBD2 (5 bases). With 4 bases removed from V and 3 bases from J, the gap between germline ends came to 12 bases. CDR1 and CDR2 from the germline V gene are SGDLS and YYNGEE. The CDR3 length is 14 residues. The DNA for the CDR3 is TGTGCCAGCAGCCCGGGGTCGGGGACAGATACGCAGTATTTT. Translation gives CASSPGSGTDTQYF.

The chain carries TRBV5-6 and TRBJ1-3, with TRBD1 matching over 8 bases. Germline-derived CDR1 and CDR2 are SGHDT and YYEEEE. CDR3 length equals 19 residues. The J segment lost 0 bases and the V segment lost 2 bases, leaving 13 bases of the junction unmatched. DNA of the CDR3: TGTGCCAGCAGCTTAATGGCCCGACAGGGGTCCCGCTCTGGAAACACCATATATTTT. It yields the protein CASSLMARQGSRSGNTIYF.

The chain couples TRBV5-6 to TRBJ1-2; maybe TRBD1 (6 bases). Trimming removed 3 bases at V and 8 bases at J, with 17 bases between. The CDR3 is made up of 14 amino acids. The germline CDR1 and CDR2 sequences are SGHDT and YYEEEE. CDR3 sequence reads: CASSWADRSQGYTF. Here the CDR3 DNA reads TGTGCCAGCAGCTGGGCTGACAGGTCGCAGGGCTACACCTTC.

This sequence joins TRBV15 and TRBJ2-5; D gene uncertain. Trimming left V 0 bases short and J 7 bases short, with 21 bases between. There are 17 residues in the CDR3. Germline V gene data show CDR1 as LNHNV and CDR2 as YYDKDF (reference sequence). In DNA form, the CDR3 reads TGTGCCACCAGCAGAGATACCATAGAGTCCTTGGTCGGGACCCAGTACTTC. It yields the protein CATSRDTIESLVGTQYF.

This clone was seen a single time. The V gene is TRBV7-9, the J gene TRBJ2-3, with a weak D call TRBD2 (6 bases). V was trimmed by 4 bases and J by 4 bases, leaving 18 bases between them. Germline CDR1 and CDR2: SEHNR and FQNEAQ (reference sequence). The CDR3 loop spans 16 amino acids. The CDR3 DNA is TGTGCCAGCAGCTCAGGGACTGGGAAATTCGCAGATACGCAGTATTTT. It encodes CASSSGTGKFADTQYF.

The genes are TRBV7-2 and TRBJ2-5; TRBD2 matches 8 bases. Unmatched junction bases numbered 7, after V lost 2 bases and J lost 5 bases. This CDR3 comprises 15 residues. Per germline, CDR1 SGHTA and CDR2 FQGNSA. The CDR3, as DNA: TGTGCCAGCAGCTTAAGGAGCGGGAGTCGGGAGACCCAGTACTTC. Its protein is CASSLRSGSRETQYF.